The clone carrying this T cell receptor beta chain occurred once. The CDR3 is 15 residues long. V lost 0 bases to trimming and J lost 5 bases, with 11 bases between them. Per germline, CDR1 MNHEY and CDR2 SVGAGI. These data belong to a study of T cell changes during pregnancy in multiple sclerosis. Sequencing was performed with immunoSEQ multiplex PCR; in TCRdb, only in-frame clones are kept and a portion is missing. Here the sample spans about 64,000 clones, around 96% being singletons. Here the sequenced sample was CD8+ T cells from peripheral blood mononuclear cells, taken after pregnancy. The chain uses TRBV6-5 and TRBJ2-1; tentative D call: TRBD2 (6 bases). The receptor's source is a female donor with multiple sclerosis, enrolled in a pregnancy study. Written as DNA, the CDR3 is TGTGCCAGCAGTTACTCGTTGATAGCGGACAATGAGCAGTTCTTC. Amino acid sequence: CASSYSLIADNEQFF.